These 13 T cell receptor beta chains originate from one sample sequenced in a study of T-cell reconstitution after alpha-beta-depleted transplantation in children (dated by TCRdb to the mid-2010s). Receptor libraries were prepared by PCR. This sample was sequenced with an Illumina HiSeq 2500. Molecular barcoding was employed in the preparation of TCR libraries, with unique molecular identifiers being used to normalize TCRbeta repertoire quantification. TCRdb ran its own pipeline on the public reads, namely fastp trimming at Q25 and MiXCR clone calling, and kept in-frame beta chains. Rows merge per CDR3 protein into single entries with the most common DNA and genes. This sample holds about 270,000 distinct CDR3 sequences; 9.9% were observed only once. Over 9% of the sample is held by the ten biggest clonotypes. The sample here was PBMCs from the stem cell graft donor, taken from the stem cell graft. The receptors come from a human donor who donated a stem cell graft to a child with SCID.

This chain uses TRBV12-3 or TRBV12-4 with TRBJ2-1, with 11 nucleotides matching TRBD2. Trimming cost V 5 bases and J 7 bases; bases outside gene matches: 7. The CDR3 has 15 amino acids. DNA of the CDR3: TGTGCCAGCAGTGTTACTAGCGGGGGTCCAAATGAGCAGTTCTTC. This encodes CASSVTSGGPNEQFF.

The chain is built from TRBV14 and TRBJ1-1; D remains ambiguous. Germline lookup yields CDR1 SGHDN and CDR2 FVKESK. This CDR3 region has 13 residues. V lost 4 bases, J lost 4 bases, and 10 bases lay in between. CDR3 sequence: CASSPTASTEAFF. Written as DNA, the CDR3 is TGTGCCAGCAGCCCAACGGCAAGCACTGAAGCTTTCTTT.

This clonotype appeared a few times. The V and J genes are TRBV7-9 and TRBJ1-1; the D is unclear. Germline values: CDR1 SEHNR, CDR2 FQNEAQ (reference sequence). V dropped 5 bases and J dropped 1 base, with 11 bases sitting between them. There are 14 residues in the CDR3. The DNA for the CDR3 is TGTGCCAGCAGCCCTAGGTGGGGGAACACTGAAGCTTTCTTT. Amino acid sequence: CASSPRWGNTEAFF. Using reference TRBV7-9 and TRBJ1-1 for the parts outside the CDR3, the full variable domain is DTGVSQNPRHKITKRGQNVTFRCDPISEHNRLYWYRQTLGQGPEFLTYFQNEAQLEKSRLLSDRFSAERPKGSFSTLEIQRTEQGDSAMYLCASSPRWGNTEAFFGQGTRLTVV.

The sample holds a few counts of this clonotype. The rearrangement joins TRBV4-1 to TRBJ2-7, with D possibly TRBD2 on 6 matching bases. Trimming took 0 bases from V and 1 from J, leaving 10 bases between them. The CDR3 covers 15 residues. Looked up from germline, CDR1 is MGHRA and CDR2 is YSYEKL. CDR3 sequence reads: CASSQELALSYEQYF. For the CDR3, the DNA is TGCGCCAGCAGCCAAGAGCTAGCGTTGTCCTACGAGCAGTACTTC.

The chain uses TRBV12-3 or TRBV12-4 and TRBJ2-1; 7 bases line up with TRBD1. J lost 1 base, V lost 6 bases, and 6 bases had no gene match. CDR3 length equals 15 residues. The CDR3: CASSDGTVSYNEQFF. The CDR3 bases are TGTGCCAGCAGCGACGGGACAGTATCCTACAATGAGCAGTTCTTC.

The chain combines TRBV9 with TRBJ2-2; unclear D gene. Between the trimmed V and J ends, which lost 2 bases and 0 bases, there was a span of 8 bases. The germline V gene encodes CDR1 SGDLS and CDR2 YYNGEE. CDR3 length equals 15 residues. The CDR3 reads CASSVEHPNTGELFF. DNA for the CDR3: TGTGCCAGCAGCGTCGAGCACCCGAACACCGGGGAGCTGTTTTTT.

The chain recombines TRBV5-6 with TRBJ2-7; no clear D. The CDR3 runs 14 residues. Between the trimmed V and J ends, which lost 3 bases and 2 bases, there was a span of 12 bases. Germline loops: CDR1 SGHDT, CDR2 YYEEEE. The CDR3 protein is CASSSPPTAYEQYF. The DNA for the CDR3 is TGTGCCAGCAGCTCACCACCCACGGCCTACGAGCAGTACTTC.

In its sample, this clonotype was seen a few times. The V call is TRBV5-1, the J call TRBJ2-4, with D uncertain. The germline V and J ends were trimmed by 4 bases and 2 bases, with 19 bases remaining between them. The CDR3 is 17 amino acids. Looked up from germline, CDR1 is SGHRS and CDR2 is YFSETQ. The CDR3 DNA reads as TGCGCCAGCAGCCCGTTTCTCAGCACTGGGTCCAAAAACATTCAGTACTTC. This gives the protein CASSPFLSTGSKNIQYF. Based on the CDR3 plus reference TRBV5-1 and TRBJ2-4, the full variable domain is KAGVTQTPRYLIKTRGQQVTLSCSPISGHRSVSWYQQTPGQGLQFLFEYFSETQRNKGNFPGRFSGRQFSNSRSEMNVSTLELGDSALYLCASSPFLSTGSKNIQYFGAGTRLSVL.

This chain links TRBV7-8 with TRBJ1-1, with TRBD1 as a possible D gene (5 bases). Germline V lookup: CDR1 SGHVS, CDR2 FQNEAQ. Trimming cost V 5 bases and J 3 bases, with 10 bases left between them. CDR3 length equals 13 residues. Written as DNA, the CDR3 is TGTGCCAGCAGCGTGAGCAGGGACACTGAAGCTTTCTTT. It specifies CASSVSRDTEAFF.

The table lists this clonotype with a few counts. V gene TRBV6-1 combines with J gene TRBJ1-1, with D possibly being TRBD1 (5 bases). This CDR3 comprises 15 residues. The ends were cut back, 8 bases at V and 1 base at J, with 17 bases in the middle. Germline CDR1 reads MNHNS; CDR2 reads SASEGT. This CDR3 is CASLFPGRPNTEAFF. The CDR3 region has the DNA TGTGCCAGCCTTTTTCCGGGACGACCGAACACTGAAGCTTTCTTT.

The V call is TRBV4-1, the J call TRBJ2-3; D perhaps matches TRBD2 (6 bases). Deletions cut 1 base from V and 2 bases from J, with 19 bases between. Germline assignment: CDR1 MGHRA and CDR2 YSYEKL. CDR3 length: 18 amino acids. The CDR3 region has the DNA TGCGCCAGCAGCCAAGCCGGGTTCCGGGACTCCCACACAGATACGCAGTATTTT. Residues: CASSQAGFRDSHTDTQYF.

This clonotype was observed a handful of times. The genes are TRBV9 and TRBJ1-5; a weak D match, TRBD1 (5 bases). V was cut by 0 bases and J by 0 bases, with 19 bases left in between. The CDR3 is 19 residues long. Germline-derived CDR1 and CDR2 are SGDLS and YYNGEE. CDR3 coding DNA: TGTGCCAGCAGCGTAGACAGAGGGGCACGATTCAATAGCAATCAGCCCCAGCATTTT. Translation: CASSVDRGARFNSNQPQHF.

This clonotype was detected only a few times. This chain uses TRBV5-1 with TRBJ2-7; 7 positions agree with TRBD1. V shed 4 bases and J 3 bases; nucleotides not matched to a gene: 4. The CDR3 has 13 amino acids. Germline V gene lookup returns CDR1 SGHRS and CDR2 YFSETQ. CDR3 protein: CASSGDSLYEQYF. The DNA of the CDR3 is TGCGCCAGCAGCGGGGACAGCCTCTACGAGCAGTACTTC.